The 13 T cell receptor beta chains in this list originate from one sample, sequenced in a study of T cells in Graves' hyperthyroidism and ophthalmopathy. TCR beta CDR3 sequences were amplified from RNA transcripts. First-round RT-PCR targeting the TCR CDR3 was performed with the HTBI primer set. TCRdb itself ran the multiplex PCR reads through MiXCR, one entry per CDR3 protein. The sample lists roughly 280,000 distinct CDR3 sequences, over 15% occurring once. The specimen was blood. The source is a woman in her sixties or seventies with Graves' ophthalmopathy.

This clonotype was detected only once. The chain combines TRBV4-3 with TRBJ1-2; D not resolved. This CDR3 spans 15 amino acids. Trimming removed 4 bases at V and 0 bases at J, with 12 bases between. The germline V gene encodes CDR1 LGHNA and CDR2 YSLEER. The CDR3, as DNA: TGCGCCAGCAGCCGCCGAGACACAACTAACTATGGCTACACCTTC. It specifies CASSRRDTTNYGYTF.

Concerning this clonotype itself: A much larger clone lies one base from this, so it may be a read error. This CDR3 is missing its conserved last phenylalanine or tryptophan, likely due to a read error. The chain recombines TRBV6-1 with TRBJ1-2, with TRBD1 matching over 8 bases. CDR1 and CDR2 (germline): MNHNS, SASEGT. There are 14 residues in the CDR3. V was clipped by 2 bases and J by 8 bases; unmatched bases: 7. The CDR3 coding sequence is TGTGCCAGCAGTGAAAGACAGGGGAGTAGCGGCTACACCCTC. Translating gives CASSERQGSSGYTL.

This clonotype was found many times. The chain combines TRBV12-3 or TRBV12-4 with TRBJ2-7, with 7 bases aligning to TRBD1. Germline trimming cut 6 bases from V and 5 bases from J; bases unmatched to any gene: 16. CDR3 size: 16 residues. CDR3 bases: TGTGCCAGCAGCTCCGACTCACAGGGGTCAAGTAACGAGCAGTACTTC. As protein: CASSSDSQGSSNEQYF.

The J gene is TRBJ1-4, the V gene TRBV27; no clear D gene. The length of the CDR3 is 14 residues. V lost 4 bases, J lost 4 bases, and 10 bases lay in between. Germline CDR1 reads MNHEY; CDR2 reads SMNVEV (reference sequence). In nucleotides, the CDR3 is TGTGCCAGCAGTTCGTGGGCGTTTAATGAAAAACTGTTTTTT. Translating it yields CASSSWAFNEKLFF.

This clonotype has a count of ten or more. The rearrangement joins TRBV7-3 to TRBJ2-1, with 9 bases aligning to TRBD1. The CDR3 loop spans 14 amino acids. The germline V gene has CDR1 SGHTA and CDR2 FQGTGA. The junction had 5 bases not matched to a gene; V was cut back by 5 bases and J by 6 bases. The CDR3 coding sequence is TGTGCCAGCAGCCTCCAGACAGGGGGCAATGAGCAGTTCTTC. Protein product: CASSLQTGGNEQFF.

A note on this clonotype: This clone may be a read error of a much larger clone one base away. The chain joins TRBV5-5 to TRBJ2-1, with 7 bases aligning to TRBD1. CDR1 SGHKS and CDR2 YYEKEE come from the germline V gene (reference sequence). The CDR3 runs to 13 residues. The DNA of the CDR3 is TGCGCCAGCAGACAGGGTCCAAACAATGAGCTGTTCTTC. This gives the protein CASRQGPNNELFF. The full variable domain, completed using reference TRBV5-5 and TRBJ2-1, is DAGVTQSPTHLIKTRGQQVTLRCSPISGHKSVSWYQQVLGQGPQFIFQYYEKEERGRGNFPDRFSARQFPNYSSELNVNALLLGDSALYLCASRQGPNNELFFGPGTRLTVL.

This clonotype showed up many times. The J gene is TRBJ1-4, the V gene TRBV11-2, with a tentative D call TRBD1 (6 bases). The CDR3 is 11 residues long. The V gene lost 5 bases and the J gene lost 10 bases, with 8 bases spanning the gap. Germline CDR1 is SGHAT and CDR2 is FQNNGV. CDR3 in amino acids: CASSTTGKLFF. The DNA of the CDR3 is TGTGCCAGCAGCACGACAGGAAAACTGTTTTTT.

The chain combines TRBV20-1 with TRBJ1-3; 10 bases fit TRBD1. This CDR3 contains 16 residues. Germline trimming cut 0 bases from V and 2 bases from J; bases unmatched to any gene: 4. Germline loops: CDR1 DFQATT, CDR2 SNEGSKA (reference sequence). The CDR3 sequence: CSARDPGQGTGNTIYF. CDR3 bases: TGCAGTGCTAGAGATCCGGGACAGGGGACTGGAAACACCATATATTTT.

This clonotype was detected only a few times. The CDR3 does not end in the conserved phenylalanine or tryptophan, so this is likely a read error. The gene calls are TRBV12-3 or TRBV12-4 and TRBJ2-3; 10 positions match TRBD1. J gave up 3 bases and V 6 bases, and 6 bases lay outside the gene matches. The CDR3 runs 15 residues. CDR3: CASSHGTGETDTQYS. CDR3 nucleotides: TGTGCCAGCAGCCACGGGACAGGGGAAACAGATACGCAGTATTCT.

This clonotype was recorded at least ten times. This sequence joins TRBV6-2 or TRBV6-3 and TRBJ1-1; D gene ambiguous. Germline V gene lookup returns CDR1 MNHEY and CDR2 SVGEGT. This CDR3 contains 16 residues. With 0 bases removed from V and 0 bases from J, the gap between germline ends came to 11 bases. Written as DNA, the CDR3 is TGTGCCAGCAGTTACTCAGGGTCCCACATGAACACTGAAGCTTTCTTT. This codes for CASSYSGSHMNTEAFF.

This clonotype was detected a few times. V and J are TRBV6-6 and TRBJ1-1; D is uncertain. The V end lost 2 bases, the J end lost 0 bases, and 25 bases lay between the germline ends. The CDR3 covers 20 residues. Germline V gene sequence: CDR1 MNHNY, CDR2 SVGAGI (reference sequence). CDR3 coding DNA: TGTGCCAGCAGTTACGGGAGGCCGGGCGTCAACCGGCCTTTGAACACTGAAGCTTTCTTT. This translates into CASSYGRPGVNRPLNTEAFF.

This clonotype was picked up a small number of times. V is TRBV5-1 and J is TRBJ2-5, with D possibly TRBD1 on 7 matching bases. Germline V gene sequence: CDR1 SGHRS, CDR2 YFSETQ. Trimming removed 4 bases from V and 4 bases from J, with 17 bases in between. The CDR3 consists of 15 residues. CDR3 bases: TGCGCCAGCAGCAACCTACAGGGGACTCTAGAGACCCAGTACTTC. It codes for CASSNLQGTLETQYF. Full variable domain (missing parts from reference TRBV5-1 and TRBJ2-5): KAGVTQTPRYLIKTRGQQVTLSCSPISGHRSVSWYQQTPGQGLQFLFEYFSETQRNKGNFPGRFSGRQFSNSRSEMNVSTLELGDSALYLCASSNLQGTLETQYFGPGTRLLVL.

This clonotype was seen only a few times. A much bigger clone sits one base away, suggesting this may be a read error. V is TRBV11-2 and J is TRBJ2-7; D ambiguous. The CDR3 length is 12 residues. Germline V CDR1 and CDR2: SGHAT, FQNNGV. CDR3 region: CASSRLPYKQYF. CDR3 nucleotides: TGTGCCAGCAGCCGGCTGCCCTACAAGCAGTACTTC.